This T cell receptor beta chain was obtained from a study of T cells in Graves' hyperthyroidism and ophthalmopathy. Amplified TCR beta CDR3 regions derived from RNA transcripts. The HTBI set primed first-round TCR CDR3 RT-PCR. TCRdb fed the multiplex PCR reads into MiXCR, producing one record per CDR3 protein. The data show approximately 590,000 distinct CDR3 sequences, more than 15% seen once. This clonotype was seen ten or more times. The TCR was taken from a woman aged 25-40 years with Graves' hyperthyroidism. The sequenced sample was blood.

The CDR3 DNA follows: TGTGCCAGCAGCCCGGACAGGCTTAATCAGCCCCAGCATTTT. As protein: CASSPDRLNQPQHF. The V call is TRBV12-3 or TRBV12-4, the J call TRBJ1-5; 7 nucleotides line up with TRBD1. The V and J ends lost 6 bases and 4 bases, in that order; junction bases with no gene match: 6. CDR3 size: 14 residues.